This TCR beta chain was sequenced for a study of blood T cells in healthy people across ages. A second PCR of roughly 7 to 11 cycles used a sample-barcoded 5' primer and a J-beta primer mix. TCRdb analysed the 5' RACE reads with MiXCR anew, one entry per CDR3 protein. The data show 790,000 or so distinct CDR3 sequences, with around half seen just once and approximately 18% held by the top ten. The V gene end was trimmed by 8 bases and the J gene end by 13 bases; junction bases not matched to a gene: 17. The CDR3 is 15 amino acids. In germline, CDR1 is ENHRY, CDR2 SYGVKD. Study-wide findings and caveats: Age brought a roughly linear fall in TCR beta diversity measured per million T cells.

A word on this clonotype: Its antigen is as yet unknown.

The sequencing sample was made of blood. This sequence originates from a man at least 80 years old in good health. The rearrangement links TRBV10-3 to TRBJ2-4; 10 bases map to TRBD2. DNA for the CDR3: TGTGCCATCGGCAGGGAAGCGGGAGGGATGCGGGAGCAGTACTTC. Translated, it gives CAIGREAGGMREQYF.